The subject of this entry is one T cell receptor (beta chain). These data belong to a study of blood T cell repertoires in COVID-19. Study summary: The analysed material was cDNA or gDNA that came from T cells, B-cell-depleted T cells, or PBMCs.

Germline values: CDR1 SGHTA, CDR2 FQGTGA. CDR3 size: 15 residues. The trim removed 3 bases at V and 1 base at J, leaving 3 bases unmatched. As processed by the authors: Nucleated cell number was recorded as an estimate derived from reference gene primer amplification. The method was immunoSEQ multiplex PCR; TCRdb's version includes in-frame clones alone and lacks a portion of them. That table gives V, J and clone size, and the DNA gave D and trimming. The sample includes roughly 150,000 clones, around 87% of them seen just once. The chain combines TRBV7-3 with TRBJ1-3; TRBD1 matches at 7 bases. The source material was peripheral blood. The TCR sequence derives from a man older than 75 with acute or convalescent COVID-19. Written as DNA, the CDR3 is TGTGCCAGCAGCTTGACAGGGCGTTCTGGAAACACCATATATTTT. Protein sequence: CASSLTGRSGNTIYF.